The clone carrying this T cell receptor beta chain was seen only once. The V gene end was trimmed by 6 bases and the J gene end by 5 bases; junction bases not matched to a gene: 11. Germline CDR1 and CDR2: LNHDA and SQIVND (reference sequence). The CDR3 contains 15 residues. The data belong to a study of T cell changes during pregnancy in multiple sclerosis. Profiling relied on immunoSEQ multiplex PCR, and the TCRdb table lists in-frame clones only, not all of them. Among tens of thousands of clones listed, 93% were seen once. This sample comprised CD8+ T cells from peripheral blood mononuclear cells, obtained after pregnancy. The sequence was collected from a female donor with multiple sclerosis, enrolled in a pregnancy study. The chain recombines TRBV19 with TRBJ2-5; 8 positions agree with TRBD1. The CDR3 protein is CASSVNRGMEETQYF. CDR3 in DNA: TGTGCCAGTAGCGTAAACAGGGGGATGGAGGAGACCCAGTACTTC.